What follows is one T cell receptor beta chain and its context. This specimen comes from a study of T cell changes during pregnancy in multiple sclerosis. Clones were sequenced by immunoSEQ multiplex PCR, and TCRdb holds only the in-frame ones, with some missing. This sample yields some 71,000 clones, of which roughly 88% are seen a single time; roughly 1.3% belongs to the top ten. The CDR3 runs to 14 residues. The germline gives CDR1 ENHRY, CDR2 SYGVKD. Trimming removed 8 bases from V and 2 bases from J, with 15 bases in between. The sequence was collected from a female donor with multiple sclerosis, enrolled in a pregnancy study. The V gene is TRBV10-3, the J gene TRBJ1-2; D is ambiguous. This specimen consisted of peripheral blood, obtained in the third trimester of pregnancy. The CDR3 loop reads CAISYSTGNYGYTF. The CDR3 DNA is TGTGCCATCTCTTACTCGACGGGGAACTATGGCTACACCTTC.